The rows below give T cell receptor beta chains drawn from one sample of a study of cytomegalovirus exposure and HLA in healthy donors. Profiled with immunoSEQ multiplex PCR; TCRdb holds only in-frame clones, not every one. The data include about 140,000 clones; the top ten clones carry 2.2%. Sequenced material: PBMCs. Receptors were obtained from a woman aged 18 to 35 in good health and CMV-seronegative. Both conserved end residues are part of each CDR3. A D gene is named only where the DNA matches it firmly.

j_gene | v_gene | d_gene | CDR3nt | CDR3aa
TRBJ2-1 | TRBV6-4 | NA | TGTGCCAGCAGTTTAGAGGTTCGAAATGAGCAGTTCTTC | CASSLEVRNEQFF
TRBJ1-1 | TRBV4-3 | NA | TGCGCCAGCAGCCAAGCCTTATCGACTGAAGCTTTCTTT | CASSQALSTEAFF
TRBJ2-7 | TRBV30 | NA | TGTGCCTGGAGTACCCCCACAGCTCCAGGCTACGAGCAGTACTTC | CAWSTPTAPGYEQYF
TRBJ1-6 | TRBV19 | TRBD1 | TGTGCCAGTAGTAAGGGGGCCAGGAGTTCACCCCTCCACTTT | CASSKGARSSPLHF
TRBJ2-7 | TRBV5-1 | NA | TGCGCCAGCAGCTTCCTGGACAGATCCTACGAGCAGTACTTC | CASSFLDRSYEQYF
TRBJ2-3 | TRBV5-8 | TRBD2 | TGTGCCAGCAGCCCGCCCGGACTAGCGGGAGGAGGAGGTACGCAGTATTTT | CASSPPGLAGGGGTQYF
TRBJ2-1 | TRBV9 | NA | TGTGCCAGCAACCTATTGGAGGGGTTTTATGAGCAGTTCTTC | CASNLLEGFYEQFF
TRBJ1-1 | TRBV5-8 | NA | TGTGCCAGCAGCTTGGCAGGGAACACTGAAGCTTTCTTT | CASSLAGNTEAFF
TRBJ2-2 | TRBV2 | TRBD2 | TGTGCCAGCAGTCCGAGAGCGGGAGGCACCGGGGAGCTGTTTTTT | CASSPRAGGTGELFF
TRBJ2-1 | TRBV6-1 | NA | TGTGCCAGCAGTGGGTTCGCTGGCGGGACTTACAATGAGCAGTTCTTC | CASSGFAGGTYNEQFF
TRBJ2-3 | TRBV29-1 | NA | TGCAGCGTAGGGGGAGAGAACACAGATACGCAGTATTTT | CSVGGENTDTQYF
TRBJ2-5 | TRBV6-1 | TRBD1 | TGTGCCAGCAGCTTTCTCGGACAGGAGGAGACCCAGTACTTC | CASSFLGQEETQYF